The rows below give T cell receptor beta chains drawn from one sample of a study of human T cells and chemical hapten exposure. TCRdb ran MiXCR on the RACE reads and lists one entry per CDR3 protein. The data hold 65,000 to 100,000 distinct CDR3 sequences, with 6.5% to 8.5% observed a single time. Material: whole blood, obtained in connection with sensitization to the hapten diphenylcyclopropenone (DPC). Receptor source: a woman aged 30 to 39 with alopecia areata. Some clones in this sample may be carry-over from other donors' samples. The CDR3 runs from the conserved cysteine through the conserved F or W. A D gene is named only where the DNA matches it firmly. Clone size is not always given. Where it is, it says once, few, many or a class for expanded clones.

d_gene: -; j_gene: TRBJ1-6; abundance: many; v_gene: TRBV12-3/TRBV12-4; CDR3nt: TGTGCCAGCAGTTTAATTCCTGGTTCACCCCTCCACTTT; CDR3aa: CASSLIPGSPLHF
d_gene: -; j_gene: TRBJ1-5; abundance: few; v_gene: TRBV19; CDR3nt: TGTGCCAGTAGTATGGAGTTATTGAGGGGCTTCCAGCCCCAGCATTTT; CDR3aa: CASSMELLRGFQPQHF
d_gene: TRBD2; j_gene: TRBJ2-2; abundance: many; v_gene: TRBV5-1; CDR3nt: TGCGCCAGCAGCCCAGGACTAGCGGGGGCTAACACCGGGGAGCTGTTTTTT; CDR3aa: CASSPGLAGANTGELFF
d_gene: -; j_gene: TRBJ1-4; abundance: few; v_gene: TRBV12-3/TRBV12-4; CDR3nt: TGTGCCAGCAGGGCTTACAGAGCTAATGAAAAACTGTTTTTT; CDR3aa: CASRAYRANEKLFF
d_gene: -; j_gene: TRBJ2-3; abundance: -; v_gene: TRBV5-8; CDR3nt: TGTGCCAGCAGCGTCGGCGAGGGAGATACGCAGTATTTT; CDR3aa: CASSVGEGDTQYF
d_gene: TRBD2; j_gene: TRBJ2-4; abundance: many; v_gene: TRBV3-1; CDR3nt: TGTCAAGCGGGGTTGAGAAACATTCAGTACTTC; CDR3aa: CQAGLRNIQYF
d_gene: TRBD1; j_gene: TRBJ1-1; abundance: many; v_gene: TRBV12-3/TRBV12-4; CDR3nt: TGTGCCAGCAGTCCATTTGGGACAGGGCATATGAACACTGAAGCTTTCTTT; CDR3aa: CASSPFGTGHMNTEAFF
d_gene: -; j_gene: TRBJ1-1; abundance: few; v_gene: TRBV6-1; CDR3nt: TGTGCCAGCATAGTGTACGCTGAAGCTTTCTTT; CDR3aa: CASIVYAEAFF
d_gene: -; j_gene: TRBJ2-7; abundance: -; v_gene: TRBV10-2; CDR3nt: TGCGCCAGCAGCCCTAACGGACATGCCTACGAGCAGTACTTC; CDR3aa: CASSPNGHAYEQYF
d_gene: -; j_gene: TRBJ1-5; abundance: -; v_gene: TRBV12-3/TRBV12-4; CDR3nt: TGTGCCAGCAGTCCCTTCGGGGTGAATAGCAATCAGCCCCAGCATTTT; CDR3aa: CASSPFGVNSNQPQHF
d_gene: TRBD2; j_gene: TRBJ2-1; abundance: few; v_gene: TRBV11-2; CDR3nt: TGTGCCAGCAGCTTAGGGGGGGGGAAATACAATGAGCAGTTCTTC; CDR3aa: CASSLGGGKYNEQFF
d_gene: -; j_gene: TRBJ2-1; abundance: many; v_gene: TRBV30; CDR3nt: TGTGCCTGGAGTGCCCTCGGCGGGACAGTTCCCTACAATGAGCAGTTCTTC; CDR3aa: CAWSALGGTVPYNEQFF
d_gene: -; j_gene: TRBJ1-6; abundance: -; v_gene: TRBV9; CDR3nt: TGTGCCAGCAGCGTAGGGGCGGGGCTGAGTTCACCCCTCCACTTT; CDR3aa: CASSVGAGLSSPLHF
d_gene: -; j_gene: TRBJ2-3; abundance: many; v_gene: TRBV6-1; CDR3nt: TGTGCCAGCGTCCTGTTAAGCCTCACTAGCACAGATACGCAGTATTTT; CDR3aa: CASVLLSLTSTDTQYF
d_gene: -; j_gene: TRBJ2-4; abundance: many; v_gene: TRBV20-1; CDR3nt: TGCAGTGCTAGTAACAGGGAAATAGCCAAAAACATTCAGTACTTC; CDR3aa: CSASNREIAKNIQYF
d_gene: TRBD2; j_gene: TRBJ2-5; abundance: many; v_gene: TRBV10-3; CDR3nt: TGTGCCATCAGCGCTAATGCGGGGGGAGGGGAGACCCAGTACTTC; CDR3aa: CAISANAGGGETQYF
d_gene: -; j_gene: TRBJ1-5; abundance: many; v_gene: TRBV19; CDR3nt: TGTGCCAGTAGTATAGGGAGCACAGGGAATCAGCCCCAGCATTTT; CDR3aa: CASSIGSTGNQPQHF
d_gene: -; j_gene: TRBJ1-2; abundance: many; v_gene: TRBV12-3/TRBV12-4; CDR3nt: TGTGCCAGCAGGTCCTCCGGCGGGGTTCCTGGCTACACCTTC; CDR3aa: CASRSSGGVPGYTF
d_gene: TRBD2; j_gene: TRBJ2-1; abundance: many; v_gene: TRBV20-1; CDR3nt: TGCAGTGCTAGGGGGACTAGCGGGCCGGGCAATGAGCAGTTCTTC; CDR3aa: CSARGTSGPGNEQFF
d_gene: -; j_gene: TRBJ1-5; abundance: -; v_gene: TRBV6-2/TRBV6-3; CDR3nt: TGTGCCACCACCTGGGGTTCGGGCAATCAGCCCCAGCATTTT; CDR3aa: CATTWGSGNQPQHF
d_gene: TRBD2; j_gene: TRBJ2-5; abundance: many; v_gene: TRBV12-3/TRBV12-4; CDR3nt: TGTGCCAGCAGTTTTTGGGTGCGGAAGCGGGAAAACCAAGAGACCCAGTACTTC; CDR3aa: CASSFWVRKRENQETQYF
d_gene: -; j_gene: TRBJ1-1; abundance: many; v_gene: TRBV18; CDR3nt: TGTGCCAGCTCACCAATCGATGGGCAGAAGAACACTGAAGCTTTCTTT; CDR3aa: CASSPIDGQKNTEAFF
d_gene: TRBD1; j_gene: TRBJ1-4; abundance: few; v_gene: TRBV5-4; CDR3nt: TGTGCCAGCAGCGGGACAGGGGGTGGTGAAAAACTGTTTTTT; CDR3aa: CASSGTGGGEKLFF
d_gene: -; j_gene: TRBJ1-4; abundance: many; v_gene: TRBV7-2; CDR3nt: TGTGCCAGCAGCTTACAGTGGAGAGAGGGTGAAAAACTGTTTTTT; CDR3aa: CASSLQWREGEKLFF
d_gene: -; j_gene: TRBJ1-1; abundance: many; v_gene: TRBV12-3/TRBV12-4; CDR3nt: TGTGCCAGCAGTCCTACAGGGCGAGGGAACACTGAAGCTTTCTTT; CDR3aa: CASSPTGRGNTEAFF
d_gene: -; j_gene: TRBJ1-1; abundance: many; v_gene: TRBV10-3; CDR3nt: TGTGCCATCAGTGACAGGTTCGCAGCTTTCTTT; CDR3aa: CAISDRFAAFF